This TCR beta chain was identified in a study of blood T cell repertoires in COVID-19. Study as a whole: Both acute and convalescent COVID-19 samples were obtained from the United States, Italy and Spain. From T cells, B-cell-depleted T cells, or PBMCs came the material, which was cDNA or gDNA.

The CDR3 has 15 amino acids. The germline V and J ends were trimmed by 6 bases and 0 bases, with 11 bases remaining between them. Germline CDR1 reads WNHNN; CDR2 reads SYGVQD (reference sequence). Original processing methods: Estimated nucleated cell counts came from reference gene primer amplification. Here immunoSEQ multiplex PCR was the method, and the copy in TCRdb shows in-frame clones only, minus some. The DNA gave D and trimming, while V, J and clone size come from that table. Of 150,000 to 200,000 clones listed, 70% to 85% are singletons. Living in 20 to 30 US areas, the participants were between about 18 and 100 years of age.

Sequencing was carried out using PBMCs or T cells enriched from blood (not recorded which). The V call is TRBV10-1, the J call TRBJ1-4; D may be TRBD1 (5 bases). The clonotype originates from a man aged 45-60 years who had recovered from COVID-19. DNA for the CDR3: TGCGCCAGCAGGACGGGACTGTCAACTAATGAAAAACTGTTTTTT. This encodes CASRTGLSTNEKLFF.